This T cell receptor beta chain was captured by sequencing in a study of CD8 T cells in ankylosing spondylitis. Preparation of TCR beta libraries was done by quantitative 5'-RACE with molecular barcodes. One entry per CDR3 protein results from TCRdb running MiXCR on the 5' RACE reads. The sample lists hundreds of thousands of distinct CDR3 sequences, approximately 26% occurring once. Study-level points and caveats: Blood of patients with ankylosing spondylitis appeared to be characterized by a TCR beta motif of 8 or 9 highly homologous variants. The authors reported significant enrichment of disease-linked clones in matched ankylosing spondylitis synovial fluid. Both synovial fluid and blood in reactive arthritis had previously been reported to carry some motif variants. In peripheral blood, disease-linked CD8+ clones occurred at relatively low frequencies.

As to this clonotype: Its antigen remains unidentified.

Sequenced input: blood, either unsorted or a sorted T cell fraction (not recorded which). This clonotype originated in a male donor with ankylosing spondylitis.

This CDR3 reads CATQTRDRGYYGYTF. The CDR3 DNA reads TGTGCCACCCAAACCCGGGACAGGGGGTACTATGGCTACACCTTC. The rearrangement links TRBV24-1 to TRBJ1-2; TRBD1 aligns across 11 bases. Germline trimming cut 9 bases from V and 3 bases from J; bases unmatched to any gene: 8. The CDR3 totals 15 residues. Per germline, CDR1 KGHDR and CDR2 SFDVKD.